Reported below is one TCR beta chain. The antigen is unknown. The data stem from a study of T cell repertoires in cytomegalovirus infection. About the study: Selection of CMV epitopes for the study included recently identified HLA-C-restricted and well-studied HLA-B-restricted ones. Matching HLA type and CMV infection were both indicated by public TCR beta signatures.

TCRdb redid the calling of the reads with MiXCR, one entry per CDR3 protein. Counted here are roughly 730,000 distinct CDR3 sequences, about 33% occurring once; the ten biggest clones make up roughly 18%. From germline, CDR1 is LNHDA and CDR2 SQIVND (reference sequence). The CDR3 length is 14 residues. V was cut by 3 bases and J by 2 bases, with 11 bases left in between. The starting material was cultured PBMCs, obtained from culture after CMV antigen stimulation. This clonotype was sampled from a human donor in good health (CMV status not recorded). Some clones in this sample may be carry-over from other donors' samples. The chain uses TRBV19 and TRBJ2-7, with D perhaps TRBD1 (5 bases). The CDR3 bases are TGTGCCAGTAGTATGACAGTCGGAGCCTACGAGCAGTACTTC. This encodes CASSMTVGAYEQYF.